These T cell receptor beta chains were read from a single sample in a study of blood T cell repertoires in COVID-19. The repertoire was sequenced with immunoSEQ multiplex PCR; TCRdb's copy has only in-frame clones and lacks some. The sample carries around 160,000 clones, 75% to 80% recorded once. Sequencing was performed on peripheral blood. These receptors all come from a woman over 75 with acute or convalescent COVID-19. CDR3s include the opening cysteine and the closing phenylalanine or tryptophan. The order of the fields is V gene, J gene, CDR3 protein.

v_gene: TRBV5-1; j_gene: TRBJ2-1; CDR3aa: CASSLASSYNEQFF
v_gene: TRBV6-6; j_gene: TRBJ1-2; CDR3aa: CASAGAGAGYTF
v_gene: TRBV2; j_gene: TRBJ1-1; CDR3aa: CASRGGQGNLHTEAFF
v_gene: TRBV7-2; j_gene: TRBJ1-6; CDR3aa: CASSFQASSYNSPLHF
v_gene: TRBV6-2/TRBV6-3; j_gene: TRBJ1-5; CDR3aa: CASSSGHRGNQPQHF
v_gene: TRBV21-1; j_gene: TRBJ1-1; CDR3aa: CASSRPEPREAFF
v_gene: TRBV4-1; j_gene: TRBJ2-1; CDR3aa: CASSYGLAGGARNEQFF
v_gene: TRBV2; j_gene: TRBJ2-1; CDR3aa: CARGPGGATLSSYNEQFF
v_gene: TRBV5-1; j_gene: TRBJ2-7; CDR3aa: CASSEQIYYEQYF
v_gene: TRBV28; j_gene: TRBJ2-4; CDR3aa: CASSRLTVAKNIQYF
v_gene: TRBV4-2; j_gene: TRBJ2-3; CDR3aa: CASSQGGVAGGRDTQYF
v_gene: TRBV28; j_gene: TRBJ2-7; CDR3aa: CASSMTGLSYEQYF
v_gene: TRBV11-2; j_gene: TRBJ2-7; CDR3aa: CASSKSLAGGIHEQYF
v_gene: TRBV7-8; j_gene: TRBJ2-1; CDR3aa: CASSLMGQGNNEQFF